This is a list of T cell receptor beta chains from one sample in a study of CD8+ T cells in alopecia areata. Clones were read by immunoSEQ multiplex PCR, and TCRdb kept only the in-frame ones, dropping some. Here the sample spans 200,000 to 250,000 clones, about 64% being singletons. The input for sequencing was CD4+ T cells sorted from blood, taken at week 4, from a patient treated with tofacitinib. The receptors originated from a human donor with alopecia areata. Both conserved end residues are part of each CDR3. Each record gives: J gene, V gene, CDR3 protein.

j_call: TRBJ1-1
v_call: TRBV29-1
cdr3_aa: CSARGTGRAEAFF

j_call: TRBJ1-5
v_call: TRBV28
cdr3_aa: CASRGPNQPQHF

j_call: TRBJ2-2
v_call: TRBV10-3
cdr3_aa: CAIKERVPGELFF

j_call: TRBJ2-5
v_call: TRBV30
cdr3_aa: CAWSAETQYF

j_call: TRBJ2-6
v_call: TRBV19
cdr3_aa: CASTSFGGPGANVLTF

j_call: TRBJ2-2
v_call: TRBV29-1
cdr3_aa: CSAGQGASTGELFF

j_call: TRBJ1-1
v_call: TRBV29-1
cdr3_aa: CSVARGEGREAFF

j_call: TRBJ2-1
v_call: TRBV30
cdr3_aa: CALGVYNEQFF

j_call: TRBJ2-3
v_call: TRBV30
cdr3_aa: CAWSGLAGSTDTQYF

j_call: TRBJ2-5
v_call: TRBV6-5
cdr3_aa: CASTERDREETQYF

j_call: TRBJ2-1
v_call: TRBV9
cdr3_aa: CASSPGSSEYNEQFF

j_call: TRBJ2-3
v_call: TRBV27
cdr3_aa: CASTPNQRGVSSTDTQYF

j_call: TRBJ1-6
v_call: TRBV5-4
cdr3_aa: CASSLPGQGGISPLHF

j_call: TRBJ2-7
v_call: TRBV7-2
cdr3_aa: CASSLGGTREEQYF

j_call: TRBJ2-5
v_call: TRBV19
cdr3_aa: CASSGRFRETQYF

j_call: TRBJ2-5
v_call: TRBV7-6
cdr3_aa: CASSASWETQYF

j_call: TRBJ2-3
v_call: TRBV30
cdr3_aa: CAWSVESYTDTQYF

j_call: TRBJ2-1
v_call: TRBV7-9
cdr3_aa: CASSLDWGQMAYNEQFF

j_call: TRBJ2-7
v_call: TRBV30
cdr3_aa: CAWSPGPSYEQYF

j_call: TRBJ1-2
v_call: TRBV5-1
cdr3_aa: CASSLGYGSNYGYTF

j_call: TRBJ1-2
v_call: TRBV4-2
cdr3_aa: CASSQERTGLHGYTF

j_call: TRBJ2-1
v_call: TRBV27
cdr3_aa: CASSRDRSYNEQFF

j_call: TRBJ2-2
v_call: TRBV30
cdr3_aa: CACDARRPGELFF

j_call: TRBJ1-2
v_call: TRBV5-1
cdr3_aa: CASRSGSYGYTF

j_call: TRBJ2-1
v_call: TRBV30
cdr3_aa: CAWARYEQFF

j_call: TRBJ1-1
v_call: TRBV29-1
cdr3_aa: CSVGGSAEAFF

j_call: TRBJ1-5
v_call: TRBV29-1
cdr3_aa: CSVARDFNQPQHF

j_call: TRBJ2-7
v_call: TRBV29-1
cdr3_aa: CSASFHSSYEQYF

j_call: TRBJ2-6
v_call: TRBV15
cdr3_aa: CATSRVAGASVLTF

j_call: TRBJ1-6
v_call: TRBV9
cdr3_aa: CASSVAPMGSPLHF

j_call: TRBJ2-5
v_call: TRBV11-2
cdr3_aa: CASSLQETQYF

j_call: TRBJ2-3
v_call: TRBV7-2
cdr3_aa: CASSLMASGGADTQYF

j_call: TRBJ2-7
v_call: TRBV10-3
cdr3_aa: CAISESGRGEDF

j_call: TRBJ1-5
v_call: TRBV19
cdr3_aa: CASSIDARSQPQHF

j_call: TRBJ2-6
v_call: TRBV29-1
cdr3_aa: CSVERSSGANVLTF

j_call: TRBJ2-1
v_call: TRBV29-1
cdr3_aa: CSVYLQAGYEQFF

j_call: TRBJ2-7
v_call: TRBV2
cdr3_aa: CASRYSGNEQYF

j_call: TRBJ1-6
v_call: TRBV7-2
cdr3_aa: CASSLAGARGNSPLHF

j_call: TRBJ1-5
v_call: TRBV2
cdr3_aa: CASSPDRGPQHF

j_call: TRBJ2-1
v_call: TRBV30
cdr3_aa: CAWSGGSYNEQFF

j_call: TRBJ1-1
v_call: TRBV6-6
cdr3_aa: CASSYPPNTEAFF

j_call: TRBJ2-2
v_call: TRBV4-2
cdr3_aa: CASSQGRNGELFF

j_call: TRBJ1-5
v_call: TRBV6-6
cdr3_aa: CASSYGQLNQPQHF

j_call: TRBJ2-4
v_call: TRBV11-2
cdr3_aa: CASSLDRNIQYF

j_call: TRBJ2-7
v_call: TRBV10-3
cdr3_aa: CAIGGTSDYEQYF